The rows below give T cell receptor beta chains drawn from one sample of a study of blood T cells in healthy people across ages. TCRdb re-called the 5' RACE reads with MiXCR, one entry per CDR3 protein. The data show some 1,800,000 distinct CDR3 sequences, 30% to 40% seen once. Sequencing was carried out using blood. Source of these receptors: a human donor in good health. The CDR3 runs from the conserved cysteine through the conserved F or W. D genes are given only for firm matches. Clone size, where shown, is once, few, many, or a class for clones that have expanded.

>.|TRBV24-1|.|TRBJ2-3
TGTGCCACCAGTGGGGATCGGGTCCTGGATACGCAGTATTTT
CATSGDRVLDTQYF
>.|TRBV2|TRBD1|TRBJ2-1
TGTGCCAGCATGACAGGGGGCTTTGAGCAGTTCTTC
CASMTGGFEQFF
>.|TRBV20-1|.|TRBJ2-7
TGCAGTGCTAGAGGTGACGACCCGGGCCGTGGGTACTTC
CSARGDDPGRGYF
>few|TRBV12-3/TRBV12-4|.|TRBJ2-7
TGTGCCAGCAGTCTCGTCTTTGGACAGATTTACGAGCAGTACTTC
CASSLVFGQIYEQYF
>few|TRBV15|TRBD1|TRBJ2-7
TGTGCCACCAGCCCCGGGACAGGTAACTACGAGCAGTACTTC
CATSPGTGNYEQYF
>.|TRBV10-3|.|TRBJ1-1
TGTGCCATCAGTCCACCGGGGGCTGAAGCTTTCTTT
CAISPPGAEAFF
>.|TRBV12-5|TRBD1|TRBJ1-4
TGTGCTAGTGGTACCTACTCAGGGGGATCTGAAAAACTGTTTTTT
CASGTYSGGSEKLFF
>.|TRBV7-2|.|TRBJ2-1
TGTGCCAGCAGCTTTACTAGCTTCAGTGAGCAGTTCTTC
CASSFTSFSEQFF
>.|TRBV20-1|TRBD2|TRBJ2-1
TGCAGTGCCAGAGCTCTCGGGAGGGACATTCGGATGGAAACCTACAATGAGCAGTTCTTC
CSARALGRDIRMETYNEQFF
>.|TRBV7-9|.|TRBJ2-7
TGTGCCAGCAGCTTAGGCGGAGGGAGTCTCTACGAGCAGTACTTC
CASSLGGGSLYEQYF
>few|TRBV12-3/TRBV12-4|.|TRBJ1-2
TGTGCCAGCAGTTCGGGGGACCTGGTCAAAGGCTATGGCTACACCTTC
CASSSGDLVKGYGYTF
>few|TRBV24-1|TRBD2|TRBJ2-1
TGCGCCACCAGTGAGGTAGCGGGGGGGCAGGAGCAGTTCTTC
CATSEVAGGQEQFF
>.|TRBV20-1|.|TRBJ1-3
TGCAGTGCCTCGGGAGGGGTAGGAAACACCATATATTTT
CSASGGVGNTIYF
>few|TRBV6-5|TRBD2|TRBJ2-7
TGTGCCAGCAGTTACGAGGCGGGGGGGCACGAGCAGTACTTC
CASSYEAGGHEQYF
>few|TRBV29-1|.|TRBJ1-2
TGCAGCGTTGAAGGGGCATATGGCTACACCTTC
CSVEGAYGYTF
>.|TRBV12-3/TRBV12-4|.|TRBJ2-1
TGTGCCAGCAGTTTTGCGTATGAGCAGTTCTTC
CASSFAYEQFF
>.|TRBV7-3|.|TRBJ2-3
TGTGCCAGCAGCCCCTCGAGGGGCCAGTATAGCACAGATACGCAGTATTTT
CASSPSRGQYSTDTQYF
>.|TRBV20-1|TRBD1|TRBJ1-4
TGCAGTGCTAGTCTGAGACAGGGGGCAACTAATGAAAAACTGTTTTTT
CSASLRQGATNEKLFF
>.|TRBV24-1|.|TRBJ2-1
TGTGCCACCAGTGATACCAGAGACTCCGGGACAGAGCAGTTCTTC
CATSDTRDSGTEQFF
>.|TRBV10-2|.|TRBJ1-5
TGCGCCAGCAGTGAAGGCAGTTATCAGCCCCAGCATTTT
CASSEGSYQPQHF
>.|TRBV7-2|.|TRBJ2-4
TGTGCCAGCAGCCTAATCCCGGCAGGGGCGCGGGACATTCAGTACTTC
CASSLIPAGARDIQYF
>few|TRBV12-3/TRBV12-4|TRBD2|TRBJ2-2
TGTGCCAGCAGTTCCGGGGGGGCCTCGGCCGGGGAGCTGTTTTTT
CASSSGGASAGELFF
>.|TRBV4-3|.|TRBJ2-1
TGCGCCAGCAGCCAAGAGCCTGAGGAGCGGGCGTACAATGAGCAGTTCTTC
CASSQEPEERAYNEQFF
>few|TRBV12-3/TRBV12-4|.|TRBJ2-3
TGTGCCAGCAGTCGGTCTGGCTGCAATACGCAGTATTTT
CASSRSGCNTQYF
>few|TRBV20-1|.|TRBJ2-5
TGCAGTGCCAACCACCAGGGAAGAGAGACCCAGTACTTC
CSANHQGRETQYF
>few|TRBV7-2|.|TRBJ1-5
TGTGCCAGCAGCTTAGCGGGAACAGGCGGAATGCAGCCCCAGCATTTT
CASSLAGTGGMQPQHF
>few|TRBV5-1|.|TRBJ2-3
TGCGCCAGCAGCTTGGCACTAGGCCATACGCAGTATTTT
CASSLALGHTQYF
>few|TRBV7-2|.|TRBJ1-2
TGTGCCAGCAGCCCGCGCCCTCGACAACTACCCGTCTATGGCTACACCTTC
CASSPRPRQLPVYGYTF
>.|TRBV9|.|TRBJ1-2
TGTGCCAGCAGCGTAGTAGGGACACAAAACTATGGCTACACCTTC
CASSVVGTQNYGYTF
>.|TRBV15|TRBD1|TRBJ1-4
TGTGCCACCAGGGGTGCAGGGGGATCAACTAATGAAAAACTGTTTTTT
CATRGAGGSTNEKLFF
>few|TRBV4-3|TRBD2|TRBJ2-3
TGCGCCAGCAGCCAAGATGGGGGGGGAGGCACAGATACGCAGTATTTT
CASSQDGGGGTDTQYF
>few|TRBV29-1|TRBD1|TRBJ1-1
TGCAGCGGTAGGACAGGCCCTGGTGAAGCTTTCTTT
CSGRTGPGEAFF
>few|TRBV15|.|TRBJ2-6
TGTGCCACCAGGTCAACGGGGTTTGTATACTCTGGGGCCAACGTCCTGACTTTC
CATRSTGFVYSGANVLTF
>.|TRBV12-3/TRBV12-4|TRBD2|TRBJ2-2
TGTGCCAGCAGTGCTACAGGACTAGCGGGGGGATACGCGAACACCGGGGAGCTGTTTTTT
CASSATGLAGGYANTGELFF
>.|TRBV6-2/TRBV6-3|.|TRBJ2-1
TGTGCCAGCAGTTACGGACCCCTTTACAATGAGCAGTTCTTC
CASSYGPLYNEQFF
>few|TRBV29-1|.|TRBJ2-7
TGCAGCGTTGACATCGGGACGCGCGACTACGAGCAGTACTTC
CSVDIGTRDYEQYF
>.|TRBV6-2/TRBV6-3|.|TRBJ2-7
TGTGCCAGCAGTTACCGCGGTAGGTCAGGAACCTACGAGCAGTACTTC
CASSYRGRSGTYEQYF
>.|TRBV7-2|.|TRBJ2-5
TGTGCCAGCAGCTTTTTCAGGGAGACCCAGTACTTC
CASSFFRETQYF
>few|TRBV12-3/TRBV12-4|.|TRBJ2-1
TGTGCCAGCAGTCCCACACTCGGTACCAATGAGCAGTTCTTC
CASSPTLGTNEQFF
>few|TRBV12-3/TRBV12-4|.|TRBJ1-2
TGTGCCAGCAGTCCCCGGACCATCCCGAACTATGGCTACACCTTC
CASSPRTIPNYGYTF
>many|TRBV2|TRBD2|TRBJ2-3
TGTGCCAGCAGTCGGACTAGCTCTACAGATACGCAGTATTTT
CASSRTSSTDTQYF
>.|TRBV20-1|.|TRBJ1-1
TGCAGTGCTCCAAATTCGGGAAGGCTGAACACTGAAGCTTTCTTT
CSAPNSGRLNTEAFF
>many|TRBV12-3/TRBV12-4|TRBD1|TRBJ2-7
TGTGCCAGCAGCCCCGACAGGGACGAGCAGTACTTC
CASSPDRDEQYF
>few|TRBV29-1|TRBD2|TRBJ2-1
TGCAGCGTTGAGGAGACTAGCGGGGAAGTGTTCTTC
CSVEETSGEVFF
>.|TRBV5-1|TRBD1|TRBJ2-7
TGCGCCAGCAGCTTGGGAGGGACAGGCCGCTCCTACGAGCAGTACTTC
CASSLGGTGRSYEQYF
>.|TRBV6-5|.|TRBJ2-6
TGTGCCAGCAGGAGAGTCCGCTCTGGGGCCAACGTCCTGACTTTC
CASRRVRSGANVLTF
>.|TRBV29-1|.|TRBJ1-1
TGCAGCGTTGGGGAGAGGGGAGGCTATACTGAAGCTTTCTTT
CSVGERGGYTEAFF
>.|TRBV10-3|.|TRBJ1-5
TGTGCCATCAGTCCAGGGGCCTTAAATCAGCCCCAGCATTTT
CAISPGALNQPQHF
>.|TRBV6-2/TRBV6-3|TRBD1|TRBJ1-2
TGTGCCAGCACCTTACAGGGGTATGGCTACACCTTC
CASTLQGYGYTF
>.|TRBV5-1|TRBD1|TRBJ1-2
TGCGCCAGCAGCTGGATGACAGGGGAGAGTTGGGGCTACACCTTC
CASSWMTGESWGYTF
>few|TRBV7-2|.|TRBJ2-5
TGTGCCAGCAGCTTTTCGCGACGCATGGAGACCCAGTACTTC
CASSFSRRMETQYF
>.|TRBV28|.|TRBJ2-7
TGTGCCAGCAGTTCCGTTTGGGGGCTGGGGGGCTACGAGCGGTACTTC
CASSSVWGLGGYERYF
>.|TRBV7-8|.|TRBJ2-3
TGTGCCAGCAGCCACCTAAAAGACACAGATACGCAGTATTTT
CASSHLKDTDTQYF
>.|TRBV20-1|.|TRBJ2-7
TGCAGTGCTCCTCGGGGAGCTAGGAACGAGCAGTACTTC
CSAPRGARNEQYF